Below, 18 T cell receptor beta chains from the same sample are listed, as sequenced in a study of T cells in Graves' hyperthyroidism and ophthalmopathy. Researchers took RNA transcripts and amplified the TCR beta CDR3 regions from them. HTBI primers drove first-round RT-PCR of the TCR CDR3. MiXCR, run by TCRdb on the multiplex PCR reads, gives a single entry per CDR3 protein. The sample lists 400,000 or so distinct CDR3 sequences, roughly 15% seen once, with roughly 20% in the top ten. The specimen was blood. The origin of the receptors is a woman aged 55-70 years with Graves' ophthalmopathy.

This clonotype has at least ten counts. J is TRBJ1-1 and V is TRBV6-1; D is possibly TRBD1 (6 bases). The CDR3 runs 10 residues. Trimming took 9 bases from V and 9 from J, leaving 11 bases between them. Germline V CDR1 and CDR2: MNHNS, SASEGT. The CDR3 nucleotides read TGTGCCAGTTTCCAGGGGAAAGCTTTCTTT. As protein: CASFQGKAFF.

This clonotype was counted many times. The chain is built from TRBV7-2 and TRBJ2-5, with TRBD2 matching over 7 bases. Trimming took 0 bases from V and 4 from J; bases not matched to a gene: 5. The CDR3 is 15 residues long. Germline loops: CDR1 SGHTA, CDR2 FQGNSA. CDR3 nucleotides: TGTGCCAGCAGCTTAGCGGGAGGGCCTCGAGAGACCCAGTACTTC. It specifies CASSLAGGPRETQYF. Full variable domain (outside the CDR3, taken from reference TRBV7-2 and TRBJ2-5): GAGVSQSPSNKVTEKGKDVELRCDPISGHTALYWYRQSLGQGLEFLIYFQGNSAPDKSGLPSDRFSAERTGGSVSTLTIQRTQQEDSAVYLCASSLAGGPRETQYFGPGTRLLVL.

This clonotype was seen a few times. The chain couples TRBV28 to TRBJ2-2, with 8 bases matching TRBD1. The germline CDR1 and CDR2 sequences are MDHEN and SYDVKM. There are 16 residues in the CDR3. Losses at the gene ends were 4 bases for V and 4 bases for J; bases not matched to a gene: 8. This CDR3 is CASSSQTGAFTGELFF. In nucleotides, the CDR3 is TGTGCCAGCAGTTCACAGACAGGGGCCTTCACCGGGGAGCTGTTTTTT.

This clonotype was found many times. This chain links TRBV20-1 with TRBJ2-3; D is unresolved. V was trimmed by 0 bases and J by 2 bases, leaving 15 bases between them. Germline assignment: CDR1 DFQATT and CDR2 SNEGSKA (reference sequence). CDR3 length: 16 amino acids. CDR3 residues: CSARDSELPLTDTQYF. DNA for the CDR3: TGCAGTGCTAGAGATTCTGAGCTCCCCCTCACAGATACGCAGTATTTT.

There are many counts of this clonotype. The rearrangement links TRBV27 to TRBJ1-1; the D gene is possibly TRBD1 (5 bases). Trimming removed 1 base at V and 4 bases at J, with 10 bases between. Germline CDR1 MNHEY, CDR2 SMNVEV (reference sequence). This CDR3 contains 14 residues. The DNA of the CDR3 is TGTGCCAGCAGTTTATTAGGGGCTGGCACTGAAGCTTTCTTT. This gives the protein CASSLLGAGTEAFF.

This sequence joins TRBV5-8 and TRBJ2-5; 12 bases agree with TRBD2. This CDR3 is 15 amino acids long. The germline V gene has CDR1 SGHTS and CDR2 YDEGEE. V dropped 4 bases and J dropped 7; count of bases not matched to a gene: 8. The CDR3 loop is CASSAGTSGRGTQYF. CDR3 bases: TGTGCCAGCAGCGCTGGGACTAGCGGGCGTGGGACCCAGTACTTC.

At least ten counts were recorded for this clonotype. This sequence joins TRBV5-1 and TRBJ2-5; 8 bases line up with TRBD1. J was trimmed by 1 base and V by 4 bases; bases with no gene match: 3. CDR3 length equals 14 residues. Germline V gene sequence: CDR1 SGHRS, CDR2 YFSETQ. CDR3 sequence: CASSQTGVQETQYF. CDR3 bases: TGCGCCAGCAGCCAGACAGGGGTCCAAGAGACCCAGTACTTC.

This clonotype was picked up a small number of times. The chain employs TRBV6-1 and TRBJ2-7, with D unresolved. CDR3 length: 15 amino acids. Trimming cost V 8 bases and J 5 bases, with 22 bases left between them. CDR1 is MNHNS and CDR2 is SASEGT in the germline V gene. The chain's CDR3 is CASGSERTLVDEQYF. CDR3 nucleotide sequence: TGTGCCAGCGGGTCGGAGAGGACCTTAGTAGACGAGCAGTACTTC.

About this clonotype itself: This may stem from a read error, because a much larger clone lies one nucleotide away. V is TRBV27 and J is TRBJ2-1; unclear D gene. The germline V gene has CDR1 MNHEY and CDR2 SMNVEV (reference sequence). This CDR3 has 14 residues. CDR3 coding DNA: TGTGCCGGCAGTCGACGGTCCGTTGGGGATGAGCAGTTCTTC. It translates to CAGSRRSVGDEQFF.

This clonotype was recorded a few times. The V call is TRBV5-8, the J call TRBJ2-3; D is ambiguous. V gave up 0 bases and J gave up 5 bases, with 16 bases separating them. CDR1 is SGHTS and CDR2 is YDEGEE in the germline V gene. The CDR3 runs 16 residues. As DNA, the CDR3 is TGTGCCAGCAGCTTGGAGCCCCTAGAAAGTATAGATACGCAGTATTTT. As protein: CASSLEPLESIDTQYF.

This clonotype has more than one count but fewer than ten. Here the CDR3 reads CASSIAGDRPYEQYF. The CDR3 DNA sequence: TGTGCCAGTAGTATAGCCGGGGACAGACCCTACGAGCAGTACTTC. This rearrangement joins TRBV19 to TRBJ2-7, with 7 bases matching TRBD1. This CDR3 is 15 amino acids long. The germline CDR1 and CDR2 sequences are LNHDA and SQIVND (reference sequence). Germline trimming cut 1 base from V and 2 bases from J; bases unmatched to any gene: 5.

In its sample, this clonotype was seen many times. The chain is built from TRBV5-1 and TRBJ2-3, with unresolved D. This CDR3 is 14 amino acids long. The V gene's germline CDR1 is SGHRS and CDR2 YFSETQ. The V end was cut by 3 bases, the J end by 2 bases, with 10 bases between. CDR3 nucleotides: TGCGCCAGCAGCTCGAGACAAGTCACAGATACGCAGTATTTT. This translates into CASSSRQVTDTQYF.

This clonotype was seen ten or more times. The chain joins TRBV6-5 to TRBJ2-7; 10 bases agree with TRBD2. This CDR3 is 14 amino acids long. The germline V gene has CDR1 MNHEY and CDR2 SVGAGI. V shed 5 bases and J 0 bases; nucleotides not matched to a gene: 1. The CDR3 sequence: CASSIAGGSYEQYF. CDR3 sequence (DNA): TGTGCCAGCAGTATAGCGGGAGGCTCCTACGAGCAGTACTTC.

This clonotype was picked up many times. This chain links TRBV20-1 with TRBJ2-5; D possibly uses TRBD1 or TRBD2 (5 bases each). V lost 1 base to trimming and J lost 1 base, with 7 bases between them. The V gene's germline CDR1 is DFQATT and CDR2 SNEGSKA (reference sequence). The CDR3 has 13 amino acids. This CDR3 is CSARGDGQETQYF. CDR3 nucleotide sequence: TGCAGTGCTAGAGGGGACGGCCAAGAGACCCAGTACTTC.

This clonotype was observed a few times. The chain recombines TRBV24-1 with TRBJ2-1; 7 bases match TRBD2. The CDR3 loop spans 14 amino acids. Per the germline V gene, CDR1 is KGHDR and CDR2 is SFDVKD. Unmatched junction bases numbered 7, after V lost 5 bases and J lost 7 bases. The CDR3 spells CATSAGGVWNEQFF. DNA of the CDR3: TGTGCCACCAGTGCTGGGGGGGTGTGGAATGAGCAGTTCTTC.

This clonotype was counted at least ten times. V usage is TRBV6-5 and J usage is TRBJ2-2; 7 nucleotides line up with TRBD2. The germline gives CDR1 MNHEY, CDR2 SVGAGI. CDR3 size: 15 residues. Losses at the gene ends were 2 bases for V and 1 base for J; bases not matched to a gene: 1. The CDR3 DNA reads TGTGCCAGCAGTTACGAGCGGGGGAACACCGGGGAGCTGTTTTTT. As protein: CASSYERGNTGELFF.

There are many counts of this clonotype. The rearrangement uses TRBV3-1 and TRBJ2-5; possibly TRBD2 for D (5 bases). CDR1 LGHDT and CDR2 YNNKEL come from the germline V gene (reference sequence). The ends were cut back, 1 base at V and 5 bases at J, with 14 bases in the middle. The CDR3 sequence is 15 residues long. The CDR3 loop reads CASSQGTQLGETQYF. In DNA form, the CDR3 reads TGTGCCAGCAGCCAAGGGACTCAGCTTGGGGAGACCCAGTACTTC.

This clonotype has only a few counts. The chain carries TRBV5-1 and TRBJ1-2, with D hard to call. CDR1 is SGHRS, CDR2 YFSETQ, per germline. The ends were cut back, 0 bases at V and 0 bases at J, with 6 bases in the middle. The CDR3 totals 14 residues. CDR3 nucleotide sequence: TGCGCCAGCAGCTTGGCAACAGCTAACTATGGCTACACCTTC. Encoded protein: CASSLATANYGYTF.